This TCR beta chain was recorded in a study of T-cell reconstitution after alpha-beta-depleted transplantation in children. Findings and limits, study-wide: It was reported that alpha-beta T cells came from several hundred expanded graft clones (about two months after transplant).

The CDR3 sequence is 13 residues long. Germline CDR1 reads SQVTM; CDR2 reads ANQGSEA. V was cut by 2 bases and J by 1 base, with 8 bases left in between. Molecular barcoding with unique molecular identifiers was used for the TCRbeta library. TCRdb redid the calling of the PCR reads with MiXCR, one entry per CDR3 protein. Of about 440,000 distinct CDR3 sequences listed, over 40% are singletons. As to this clonotype: Its antigen remains unidentified.

J is TRBJ2-5 and V is TRBV29-1; D remains unclear. Sequencing was performed on PBMCs, taken before TCRalphabeta/CD19-depleted stem cell transplant. The TCR originated in a girl aged 2-10 years with aplastic anemia, due to receive a stem cell transplant. In DNA, the CDR3 is TGCAGCGTTGAAACTACCCTCCAAGAGACCCAGTACTTC. Translating it yields CSVETTLQETQYF.